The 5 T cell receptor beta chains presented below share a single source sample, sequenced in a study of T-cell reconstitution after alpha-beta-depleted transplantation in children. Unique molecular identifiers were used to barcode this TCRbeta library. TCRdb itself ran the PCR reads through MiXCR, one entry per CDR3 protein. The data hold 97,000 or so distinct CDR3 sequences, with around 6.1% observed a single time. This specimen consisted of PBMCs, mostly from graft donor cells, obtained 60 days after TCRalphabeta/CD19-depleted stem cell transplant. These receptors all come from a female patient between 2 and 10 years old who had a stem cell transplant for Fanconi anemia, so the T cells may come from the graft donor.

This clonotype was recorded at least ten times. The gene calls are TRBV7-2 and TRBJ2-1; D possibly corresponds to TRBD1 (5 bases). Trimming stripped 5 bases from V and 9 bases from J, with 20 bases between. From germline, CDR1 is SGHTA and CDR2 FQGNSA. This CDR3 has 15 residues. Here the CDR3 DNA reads TGTGCCAGCAGCCGCAGGTTTGGGTTCACAGGTGAGCAGTTCTTC. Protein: CASSRRFGFTGEQFF. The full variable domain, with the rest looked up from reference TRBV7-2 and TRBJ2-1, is GAGVSQSPSNKVTEKGKDVELRCDPISGHTALYWYRQSLGQGLEFLIYFQGNSAPDKSGLPSDRFSAERTGGSVSTLTIQRTQQEDSAVYLCASSRRFGFTGEQFFGPGTRLTVL.

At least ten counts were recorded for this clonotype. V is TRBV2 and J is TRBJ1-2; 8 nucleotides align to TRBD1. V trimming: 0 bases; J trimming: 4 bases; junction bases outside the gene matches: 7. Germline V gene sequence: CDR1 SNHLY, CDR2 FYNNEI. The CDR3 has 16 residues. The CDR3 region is CASSEALAGGAYGYTF. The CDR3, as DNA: TGTGCCAGCAGTGAAGCCTTGGCAGGGGGCGCCTATGGCTACACCTTC. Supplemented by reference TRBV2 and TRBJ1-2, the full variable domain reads EPEVTQTPSHQVTQMGQEVILRCVPISNHLYFYWYRQILGQKVEFLVSFYNNEISEKSEIFDDQFSVERPDGSNFTLKIRSTKLEDSAMYFCASSEALAGGAYGYTFGSGTRLTVV.

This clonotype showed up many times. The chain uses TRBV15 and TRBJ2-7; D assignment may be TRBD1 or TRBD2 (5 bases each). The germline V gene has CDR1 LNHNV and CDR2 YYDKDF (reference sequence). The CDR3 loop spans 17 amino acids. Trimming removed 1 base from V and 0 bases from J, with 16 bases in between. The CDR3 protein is CATSRGGGRASSYEQYF. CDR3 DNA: TGTGCCACCAGCAGAGGAGGAGGCAGGGCGAGCTCCTACGAGCAGTACTTC.

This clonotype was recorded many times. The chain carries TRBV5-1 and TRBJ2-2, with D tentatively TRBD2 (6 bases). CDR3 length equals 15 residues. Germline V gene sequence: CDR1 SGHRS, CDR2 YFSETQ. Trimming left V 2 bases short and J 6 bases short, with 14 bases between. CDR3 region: CASSFDGSGAGELFF. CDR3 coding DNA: TGCGCCAGCAGCTTCGACGGGAGTGGAGCCGGGGAGCTGTTTTTT.

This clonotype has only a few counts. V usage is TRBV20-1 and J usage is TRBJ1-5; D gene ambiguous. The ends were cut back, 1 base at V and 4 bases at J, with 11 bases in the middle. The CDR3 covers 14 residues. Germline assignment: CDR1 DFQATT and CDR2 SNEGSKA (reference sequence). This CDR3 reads CSARASVVNQPQHF. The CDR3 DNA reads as TGCAGTGCTAGAGCCTCCGTGGTGAATCAGCCCCAGCATTTT.